These 8 T cell receptor beta chains originate from one sample sequenced in a study of blood T cell repertoires in COVID-19 (dated by TCRdb to 2020 to 2021). Library preparation was by the immunoSEQ multiplex PCR assay. TCRdb carries this immuneACCESS record with in-frame sequences only. Its versions omit some clonotypes, under half of them owing to an unresolved V gene in the studies checked, with the rest unexplained. The sample profile shows about 250,000 clones; roughly nine tenths of them were found once. The ten biggest clones cover about 3% of the sample. Sequenced sample: PBMCs or T cells enriched from blood (not recorded which). Every receptor here comes from a woman between 45 and 65 years old who had recovered from COVID-19.

This clone appeared once. The V call is TRBV4-3, the J call TRBJ2-7, with 7 bases matching TRBD2. CDR1 and CDR2 from the germline V gene are LGHNA and YSLEER. The CDR3 runs 16 residues. J lost 0 bases, V lost 1 base, and 6 bases had no gene match. CDR3 sequence reads: CASSQAHGGSSYEQYF. The CDR3 nucleotides read TGCGCCAGCAGCCAAGCCCATGGCGGGAGCTCCTACGAGCAGTACTTC.

The chain uses TRBV28 and TRBJ2-3; TRBD2 matches 8 bases. The CDR3 totals 15 residues. Germline V gives CDR1 MDHEN, CDR2 SYDVKM. V lost 8 bases to trimming and J lost 5 bases; unmatched junction nucleotides: 12. CDR3 in DNA: TGTGCCAGCGTAAAGCGGGAGCTACTCGGAGATACGCAGTATTTT. Translation: CASVKRELLGDTQYF.

The J gene is TRBJ2-1, the V gene TRBV7-3; 7 nucleotides agree with TRBD2. This CDR3 has 16 amino acids. The ends lost 4 bases at V and 3 bases at J; junction bases unmatched: 9. CDR1 is SGHTA, CDR2 FQGTGA, per germline. CDR3 amino acids: CASSSTAGKDYNEQFF. CDR3 nucleotide sequence: TGTGCCAGCAGCTCGACAGCGGGGAAGGACTACAATGAGCAGTTCTTC.

The genes are TRBV24-1 and TRBJ2-1; 8 positions match TRBD1. The CDR3 length is 13 residues. Trimming removed 7 bases from V and 10 bases from J; junction bases left unmatched: 8. Germline lookup yields CDR1 KGHDR and CDR2 SFDVKD. The DNA for the CDR3 is TGTGCCACCAGCGGGGACAGGTCCCGAGAGCAGTTCTTC. This translates into CATSGDRSREQFF.

The rearrangement uses TRBV27 and TRBJ2-1, with 12 bases identical to TRBD2. The trim removed 4 bases at V and 8 bases at J, leaving 6 bases unmatched. The CDR3 covers 15 residues. The germline V gene encodes CDR1 MNHEY and CDR2 SMNVEV (reference sequence). The chain's CDR3 is CASSSPSGRAYEQFF. As DNA, the CDR3 is TGTGCCAGCAGTTCCCCTAGCGGGAGGGCGTATGAGCAGTTCTTC.

This clone was seen only a few times. V and J are TRBV4-3 and TRBJ2-1, with 7 bases that match TRBD2. This CDR3 is 14 amino acids long. CDR1 and CDR2 from the germline V gene are LGHNA and YSLEER. Losses at the gene ends were 0 bases for V and 8 bases for J; bases not matched to a gene: 4. The CDR3 nucleotides read TGCGCCAGCAGCCAAGAGATGGGGGGGTATGAGCAGTTCTTC. Translated: CASSQEMGGYEQFF.

This clone occurred once. V and J are TRBV9 and TRBJ1-2; the D gene is possibly TRBD1 (6 bases). Trimming took 0 bases from V and 2 from J, leaving 14 bases between them. The length of the CDR3 is 16 residues. Germline V gives CDR1 SGDLS, CDR2 YYNGEE. The CDR3, as DNA: TGTGCCAGCAGCGTAGGCAACAGGGAGCCCAACTATGGCTACACCTTC. Encoded protein: CASSVGNREPNYGYTF.

The chain couples TRBV11-1 to TRBJ2-1; a possible D gene is TRBD2 (6 bases). Germline CDR1 reads SGHAT; CDR2 reads FQDESV (reference sequence). The CDR3 runs 14 residues. V gave up 3 bases and J gave up 8 bases, with 14 bases separating them. The CDR3 bases are TGTGCCAGCAGCTTCTCTGGCGGGAAGTATGAGCAGTTCTTC. As protein: CASSFSGGKYEQFF. The full variable domain, with the rest looked up from reference TRBV11-1 and TRBJ2-1, is EAEVAQSPRYKITEKSQAVAFWCDPISGHATLYWYRQILGQGPELLVQFQDESVVDDSQLPKDRFSAERLKGVDSTLKIQPAELGDSAMYLCASSFSGGKYEQFFGPGTRLTVL.